The following is a T cell receptor beta chain sequence with its context. The sample is drawn from a study of blood T cell repertoires in COVID-19. In the original workflow: How many nucleated cells were present was estimated from reference gene primer amplification. Measured with immunoSEQ multiplex PCR; TCRdb has only the in-frame clones, and not every one. The V and J calls and the clone size are those of that table, but D and trimming were determined from the DNA. The table includes around 230,000 clones, approximately 85% detected once. The length of the CDR3 is 14 residues. Germline V lookup: CDR1 MGHDK, CDR2 SYGVNS. V lost 0 bases and J lost 4, with 9 bases in between.

This TCR came from a man in his fifties with COVID-19, enrolled during active disease. The sequenced sample was peripheral blood. The chain employs TRBV25-1 and TRBJ2-5, with TRBD1 as a possible D gene (5 bases). Here the CDR3 DNA reads TGTGCCAGCAGTGAATATCTGGGGCGAGAGACCCAGTACTTC. Protein sequence: CASSEYLGRETQYF.